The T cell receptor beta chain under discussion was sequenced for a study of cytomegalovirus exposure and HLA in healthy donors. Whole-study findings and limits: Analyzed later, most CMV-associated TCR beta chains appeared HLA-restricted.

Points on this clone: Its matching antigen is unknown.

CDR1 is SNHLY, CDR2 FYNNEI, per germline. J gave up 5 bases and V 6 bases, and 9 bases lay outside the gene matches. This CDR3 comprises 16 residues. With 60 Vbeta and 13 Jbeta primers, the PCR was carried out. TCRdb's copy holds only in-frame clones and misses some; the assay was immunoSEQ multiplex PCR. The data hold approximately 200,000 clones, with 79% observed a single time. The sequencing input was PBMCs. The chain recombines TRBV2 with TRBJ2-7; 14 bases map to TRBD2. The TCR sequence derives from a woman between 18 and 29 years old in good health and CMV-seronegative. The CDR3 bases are TGTGCCAGCAGCCCCGGGACTAGCGGGAGCATCGACGAGCAGTACTTC. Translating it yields CASSPGTSGSIDEQYF. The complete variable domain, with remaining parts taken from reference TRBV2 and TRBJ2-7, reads EPEVTQTPSHQVTQMGQEVILRCVPISNHLYFYWYRQILGQKVEFLVSFYNNEISEKSEIFDDQFSVERPDGSNFTLKIRSTKLEDSAMYFCASSPGTSGSIDEQYFGPGTRLTVT.